The entry below gives a single TCR beta chain sequence along with its context. Its target is not known. These data are taken from a study of T cell repertoires in cytomegalovirus infection. The wider study: Well-studied HLA-B-restricted CMV epitopes were used in the study alongside recently identified HLA-C-restricted ones. Both a matching HLA type and CMV infection were indicated by public TCR beta signatures.

Study results and limitations: Adding up the frequency of public TCR beta families identified people who carried CMV plus the relevant HLA. Dominant in the ex vivo response were TCR beta clonotypes restricted by HLA-C and specific for CMV.

The V end was cut by 4 bases, the J end by 10 bases, with 14 bases between. Germline V gene lookup returns CDR1 SGHTA and CDR2 FQGNSA. The CDR3 is 13 amino acids. TCRdb used MiXCR to reprocess the reads, holding one entry per CDR3 protein. The sample has hundreds of thousands of distinct CDR3 sequences; approximately 46% are singletons. Sequencing used cultured PBMCs, obtained from culture after CMV antigen stimulation. The V call is TRBV7-2, the J call TRBJ1-5, with TRBD1 as a possible D gene (5 bases). This clonotype originated in a human donor in good health (CMV status not recorded). Some clones in this sample may be carry-over from other donors' samples. The CDR3: CASSSAARGPQHF. DNA of the CDR3: TGTGCCAGCAGCTCGGCCGCGAGGGGACCCCAGCATTTT.